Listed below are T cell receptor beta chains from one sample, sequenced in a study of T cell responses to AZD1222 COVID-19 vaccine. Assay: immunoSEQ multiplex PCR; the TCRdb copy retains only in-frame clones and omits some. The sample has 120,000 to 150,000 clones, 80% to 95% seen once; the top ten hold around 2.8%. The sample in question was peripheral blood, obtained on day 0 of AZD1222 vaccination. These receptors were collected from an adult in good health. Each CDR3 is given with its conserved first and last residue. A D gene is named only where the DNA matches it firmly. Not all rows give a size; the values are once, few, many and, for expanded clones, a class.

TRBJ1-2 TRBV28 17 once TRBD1 TGTGCCAGCAGTTCTCCGGGACAGGGGGACGATAACTATGGCTACACCTTC CASSSPGQGDDNYGYTF
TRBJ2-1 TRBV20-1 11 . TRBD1 TGCAGTGCGACGGACAGGGTTGAGCAGTTCTTC CSATDRVEQFF
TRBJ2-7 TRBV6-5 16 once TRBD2 TGTGCCAGCAGTTACCTTAGTAGCGGGGGAGCCTACGAGCAGTACTTC CASSYLSSGGAYEQYF
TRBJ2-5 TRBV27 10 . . TGTGCCAGCGGCCAAGAGACCCAGTACTTC CASGQETQYF
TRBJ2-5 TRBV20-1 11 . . TGCAGTGCTAGCCCTTGGGAGACCCAGTACTTC CSASPWETQYF
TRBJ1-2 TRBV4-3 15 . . TGCGCCAGCAGCCAAGAGGGGGGCCCGGCCTGGGGCTACACCTTC CASSQEGGPAWGYTF
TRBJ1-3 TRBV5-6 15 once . TGTGCCAGCAGCCCGAGGGGTGGCTCTGGAAACACCATATATTTT CASSPRGGSGNTIYF
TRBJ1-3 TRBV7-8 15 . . TGTGCCAGCGCGCCCTTCCGTGTCTCTGGAAACACCATATATTTT CASAPFRVSGNTIYF
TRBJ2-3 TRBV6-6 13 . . TGTGCCAGCAGTGGGACCGGGAGAAATACGCAGTATTTT CASSGTGRNTQYF
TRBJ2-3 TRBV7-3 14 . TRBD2 TGTGCCAGCAGCACCTTAGCGGGGACAGATACGCAGTATTTT CASSTLAGTDTQYF
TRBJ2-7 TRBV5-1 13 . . TGCGCCAGCAGCTTGGCGACTAGCTACGAGCAGTACTTC CASSLATSYEQYF
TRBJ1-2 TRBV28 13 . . TGTGCCAGCAGTTTAAGACTGGACTATGGCTACACCTTC CASSLRLDYGYTF
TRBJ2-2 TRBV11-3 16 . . TGTGCCAGCAGCTCCCCCGGGGGCAGGGAGCGCGGGGAGCTGTTTTTT CASSSPGGRERGELFF
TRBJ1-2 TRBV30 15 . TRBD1 TGTGCCTGGACGGTCAGGGACAGGGGGCGGGATGGCTACACCTTC CAWTVRDRGRDGYTF
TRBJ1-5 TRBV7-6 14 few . TGTGCCAGCAGCCGCGGGCGGCGAAATCAGCCCCAGCATTTT CASSRGRRNQPQHF
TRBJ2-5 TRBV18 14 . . TGTGCCAGCTCACCCAGGACAGACCAAGAGACCCAGTACTTC CASSPRTDQETQYF
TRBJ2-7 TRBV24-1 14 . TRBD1 TGTGCCACCAGTATGGACAGGGGGGCCTACGAGCAGTACTTC CATSMDRGAYEQYF
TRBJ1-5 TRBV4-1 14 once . TGCGCCAGCGGTCGTATTGCTAGCAATCAGCCCCAGCATTTT CASGRIASNQPQHF
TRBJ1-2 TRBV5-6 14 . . TGTGCCAGCAGCAGGGCGGGAGGGGCCTATGGCTACACCTTC CASSRAGGAYGYTF
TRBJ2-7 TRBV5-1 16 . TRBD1 TGCGCCAGCAGCCCCGACCCGGGACAGGGGCTTGGAGAGCAGTACTTC CASSPDPGQGLGEQYF
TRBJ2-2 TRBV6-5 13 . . TGTGCCAGCAGGGACGTTAACACCGGGGAGCTGTTTTTT CASRDVNTGELFF
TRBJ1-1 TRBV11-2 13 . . TGTGCCAGCACCCTGGACAGGAACACTGAAGCTTTCTTT CASTLDRNTEAFF